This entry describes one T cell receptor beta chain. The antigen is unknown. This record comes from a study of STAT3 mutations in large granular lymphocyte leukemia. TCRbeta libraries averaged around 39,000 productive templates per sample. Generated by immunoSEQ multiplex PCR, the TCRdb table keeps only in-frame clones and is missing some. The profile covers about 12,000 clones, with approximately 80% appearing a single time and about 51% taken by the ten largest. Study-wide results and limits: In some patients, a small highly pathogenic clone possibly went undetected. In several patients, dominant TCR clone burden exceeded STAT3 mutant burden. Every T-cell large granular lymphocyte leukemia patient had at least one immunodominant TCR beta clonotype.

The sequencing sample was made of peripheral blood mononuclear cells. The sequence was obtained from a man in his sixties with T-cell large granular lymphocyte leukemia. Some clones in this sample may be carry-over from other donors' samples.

The CDR3 loop is CASSLRGGDIQYF. The CDR3 DNA reads TGTGCCAGCTCACTCAGGGGAGGAGACATTCAGTACTTC. The gene calls are TRBV18 and TRBJ2-4, with D possibly being TRBD1 or TRBD2 (6 bases each). The CDR3 runs to 13 residues. V lost 4 bases, J lost 8 bases, and 12 bases lay in between. Germline V gene lookup returns CDR1 KGHSH and CDR2 LQKENI.